The sequence of this T cell receptor (beta chain) was determined in a study of T cell repertoires in cytomegalovirus infection. The overall study: Through public TCR beta signatures, both CMV infection and matching HLA type were indicated.

Study-wide findings and caveats: The ex vivo response was dominated by HLA-C-restricted CMV-specific TCR beta clonotypes. Cumulative frequency (of public TCR beta family members) identified carriers of CMV plus the relevant HLA.

V lost 3 bases and J lost 3, with 8 bases in between. The germline V gene has CDR1 DFQATT and CDR2 SNEGSKA (reference sequence). The CDR3 is 13 amino acids. This clonotype was picked up many times. What it binds is not known. TCRdb re-called the reads through MiXCR, storing one row per CDR3 protein. The sample holds over 200,000 distinct CDR3 sequences, 12% to 15% seen once. Sequencing input: PBMCs. The rearrangement uses TRBV20-1 and TRBJ2-2; no firm D call. The source of this sequence is a human donor in good health (CMV status not recorded). Some clones in this sample may be carry-over from other donors' samples. CDR3 sequence reads: CSASVRDTGELFF. As DNA, the CDR3 is TGCAGTGCTAGCGTCAGAGACACCGGGGAGCTGTTTTTT.